Shown below are 21 T cell receptor beta chains from a single sample sequenced in a study of blood T cell repertoires in COVID-19. The assay was immunoSEQ multiplex PCR, and TCRdb's table has in-frame clones only and misses some. The sample has around 290,000 clones; around 90% are singletons. The sequenced material came from PBMCs or T cells enriched from blood (not recorded which). These TCRs come from a woman in her twenties or thirties who had recovered from COVID-19.

This chain uses TRBV10-3 with TRBJ2-7, with 9 nucleotides matching TRBD1. The CDR3 runs to 14 residues. Germline assignment: CDR1 ENHRY and CDR2 SYGVKD. The junction had 8 bases not matched to a gene; V was cut back by 6 bases and J by 5 bases. This chain's CDR3 is CAISDPGQGHEQYF. The CDR3 nucleotides are TGTGCCATCAGCGATCCGGGACAGGGCCACGAGCAGTACTTC.

The chain carries TRBV19 and TRBJ1-2, with 7 bases fitting TRBD1. The length of the CDR3 is 14 residues. V gave up 3 bases and J gave up 4 bases; unmatched junction bases: 5. Germline values: CDR1 LNHDA, CDR2 SQIVND (reference sequence). CDR3 loop: CASSMVDRAYGYTF. CDR3 nucleotide sequence: TGTGCCAGTAGTATGGTCGACAGGGCCTATGGCTACACCTTC.

This chain joins TRBV5-1 and TRBJ1-2; D call uncertain. The CDR3 spans 12 residues. Looked up from germline, CDR1 is SGHRS and CDR2 is YFSETQ. Trimming took 0 bases from V and 7 from J, leaving 7 bases between them. The CDR3 sequence: CASSLAYFGYTF. The CDR3 nucleotides read TGCGCCAGCAGCTTGGCCTATTTTGGCTACACCTTC.

This clone was seen only a few times. This chain uses TRBV19 with TRBJ2-1, with a possible D match to TRBD2 (7 bases). The germline V gene encodes CDR1 LNHDA and CDR2 SQIVND (reference sequence). The CDR3 is 14 amino acids. V was clipped by 3 bases and J by 7 bases, with 13 bases between them. The CDR3 DNA sequence: TGTGCCAGTAGTATTCTCGGGGGGCCGAATGAGCAGTTCTTC. Protein: CASSILGGPNEQFF.

This chain connects TRBV5-4 to TRBJ2-3; 14 bases align to TRBD2. The trim removed 4 bases at V and 4 bases at J, leaving 8 bases unmatched. Germline V gene data show CDR1 as SGHNT and CDR2 as YYREEE (reference sequence). The CDR3 totals 17 residues. The CDR3 DNA sequence: TGTGCCAGCAGCCCGGGGACTAGCGGGAGAGGTGCAGATACGCAGTATTTT. It translates to CASSPGTSGRGADTQYF.

The chain has TRBV30 and TRBJ2-3; 9 nucleotides agree with TRBD2. This CDR3 is built from 15 residues. The germline CDR1 and CDR2 sequences are GTSNPN and SVGIG (reference sequence). V lost 0 bases to trimming and J lost 4 bases; unmatched junction nucleotides: 5. The CDR3 loop reads CAWSVGTSSADTQYF. DNA of the CDR3: TGTGCCTGGAGTGTCGGGACTAGCAGCGCAGATACGCAGTATTTT.

The chain recombines TRBV11-3 with TRBJ2-3; TRBD1 matches 7 bases. After removal of 0 bases from V and 0 bases from J, the junction contained 3 bases not matched to a gene. CDR1 is SGHNT and CDR2 is YENEEA in the germline V gene. The CDR3 runs to 16 residues. Here the CDR3 reads CASSLDRGQSTDTQYF. The DNA of the CDR3 is TGTGCCAGCAGCTTAGATCGGGGACAGAGCACAGATACGCAGTATTTT.

This chain uses TRBV5-1 with TRBJ1-2; D possibly corresponds to TRBD1 (6 bases). The V and J ends lost 4 bases and 2 bases respectively, with 15 bases between them. In germline, CDR1 is SGHRS, CDR2 YFSETQ. This CDR3 comprises 15 residues. The DNA of the CDR3 is TGCGCCAGCAGCCGAGAAACAGGGCCCAACTATGGCTACACCTTC. Translated, it gives CASSRETGPNYGYTF.

The chain couples TRBV7-2 to TRBJ2-1; perhaps TRBD1 as D (5 bases). Germline-derived CDR1 and CDR2 are SGHTA and FQGNSA. The CDR3 length is 16 residues. V lost 3 bases and J 5 bases, leaving 17 bases between the germline ends. CDR3 nucleotides: TGTGCCAGCAGCTTCTATAAAGGGTCAGGGAACAATGAGCAGTTCTTC. Translating gives CASSFYKGSGNNEQFF.

The CDR3 bases are TGTGCCAGCAGTTACGATAACTATCGCAATGAGCAGTTCTTC. Amino acid sequence: CASSYDNYRNEQFF. This rearrangement joins TRBV6-2 or TRBV6-3 to TRBJ2-1, with unresolved D. Germline CDR1 is MNHEY and CDR2 is SVGEGT. The V and J ends lost 2 bases and 6 bases respectively, with 11 bases between them. The CDR3 spans 14 residues.

The chain recombines TRBV28 with TRBJ1-2; 8 bases line up with TRBD1. Germline CDR1 and CDR2: MDHEN and SYDVKM. This CDR3 spans 15 amino acids. After removal of 6 bases from V and 4 bases from J, the junction contained 10 bases not matched to a gene. The CDR3 nucleotides are TGTGCCAGCAGAAGTCCAGGGGGCAGACGCTATGGCTACACCTTC. This translates into CASRSPGGRRYGYTF.

The chain uses TRBV5-1 and TRBJ1-2; perhaps TRBD1 as D (5 bases). Trimming removed 0 bases from V and 4 bases from J, with 10 bases in between. Germline V gives CDR1 SGHRS, CDR2 YFSETQ. The CDR3 has 14 residues. This CDR3 is CASSLGSTGYGYTF. The CDR3 DNA sequence: TGCGCCAGCAGCTTGGGATCCACAGGCTATGGCTACACCTTC.

This chain uses TRBV6-2 or TRBV6-3 with TRBJ1-2; TRBD1 agrees at 11 bases. The CDR3 is made up of 14 amino acids. The germline V gene encodes CDR1 MNHEY and CDR2 SVGEGT. V lost 4 bases to trimming and J lost 5 bases; unmatched junction nucleotides: 3. The CDR3 DNA is TGTGCCAGCAGTTTGGACAGGGGGCTTTATGGCTACACCTTC. It encodes CASSLDRGLYGYTF.

The chain has TRBV15 and TRBJ1-1; D might be TRBD1 (5 bases). CDR1 and CDR2 from the germline V gene are LNHNV and YYDKDF (reference sequence). Trimming removed 0 bases from V and 10 bases from J, with 21 bases in between. The CDR3 sequence is 16 residues long. The CDR3 DNA follows: TGTGCCACCAGCAGAGAGATAGCCCGGGGAGGGGCTGGAGCTTTCTTT. This codes for CATSREIARGGAGAFF.

The table lists this clone with a count of one. Just one base apart from a much larger clone, this may be a read error. This chain connects TRBV7-9 to TRBJ1-1, with D tentatively TRBD1 (6 bases). Trimming cost V 6 bases and J 1 base, with 9 bases left between them. The CDR3 sequence is 13 residues long. From germline, CDR1 is SEHNR and CDR2 FQNEAQ (reference sequence). The CDR3 here is CASSSQGNTEAFF. DNA of the CDR3: TGTGCCAGCAGTTCACAGGGGAACACTGAAGCTTTCTTT.

This chain joins TRBV24-1 and TRBJ2-5; no definite D call. This CDR3 comprises 14 residues. V lost 1 base to trimming and J lost 7 bases, with 12 bases between them. CDR1 is KGHDR and CDR2 is SFDVKD in the germline V gene. CDR3 amino acids: CATSDLIALATQYF. The CDR3, as DNA: TGTGCCACCAGTGATTTAATAGCCTTAGCGACCCAGTACTTC.

The chain employs TRBV5-1 and TRBJ2-7; 9 bases agree with TRBD2. CDR3 length: 15 amino acids. Germline V gives CDR1 SGHRS, CDR2 YFSETQ. The trim removed 4 bases at V and 6 bases at J, leaving 11 bases unmatched. DNA of the CDR3: TGCGCCAGCAGCCCCGACCCGGGACTAGCTTTCGAGCAGTACTTC. Translated: CASSPDPGLAFEQYF.

This clone showed up just once. The chain carries TRBV6-5 and TRBJ1-5; D is unresolved. V lost 10 bases and J 1 base, leaving 14 bases between the germline ends. Germline V gene data show CDR1 as MNHEY and CDR2 as SVGAGI. The CDR3 consists of 14 residues. The CDR3 DNA reads TGTGCCACCGCGAGTCTTTTGAGCAATCAGCCCCAGCATTTT. Protein product: CATASLLSNQPQHF.

This chain uses TRBV11-2 with TRBJ2-7; D is uncertain. Germline CDR1 is SGHAT and CDR2 is FQNNGV. Trimming took off 0 bases at V and 7 bases at J, with 10 bases between the two ends. The CDR3 totals 13 residues. This CDR3 reads CASSLDQTVEQYF. The CDR3 region has the DNA TGTGCCAGCAGCTTAGATCAAACAGTAGAGCAGTACTTC.

In nucleotides, the CDR3 is TGTGCCAGCATTCCGACTAGGGGAGTAACAGATACGCAGTATTTT. Translation: CASIPTRGVTDTQYF. The chain has TRBV6-5 and TRBJ2-3; D might be TRBD2 (6 bases). The V gene's germline CDR1 is MNHEY and CDR2 SVGAGI. This CDR3 spans 15 amino acids. V was cut by 7 bases and J by 3 bases, with 17 bases left in between.

The V call is TRBV11-2, the J call TRBJ2-2; the match to TRBD2 covers 9 bases. CDR1 is SGHAT, CDR2 FQNNGV, per germline. This CDR3 region has 15 residues. J lost 3 bases, V lost 5 bases, and 4 bases had no gene match. The CDR3 nucleotides are TGTGCCAGCAGCCCTAGCGGGACTTACACCGGGGAGCTGTTTTTT. Protein product: CASSPSGTYTGELFF.